The 22 T cell receptor beta chains reported below all come from one sample, sequenced in a study of monozygotic twins with inflammatory bowel disease. TCRdb re-called the 5' RACE reads and gives one entry per CDR3 protein, without DNA. The repertoire table contains some 83,000 distinct CDR3 sequences. Sequences were obtained from blood. These receptors originate from a human donor with ulcerative colitis or Crohn's disease, or a healthy co-twin of an affected twin (not recorded which).

The V gene is TRBV5-4, the J gene TRBJ2-5; no DNA is available, so the TRBD1 call from TCRdb remains unchecked. The CDR3 loop spans 15 amino acids. Looked up from germline, CDR1 is SGHNT and CDR2 is YYREEE (reference sequence). CDR3 loop: CASSFPGRVQETQYF.

CDR3 sequence: CSAPPRTGLGYEQYF. V and J are TRBV20-1 and TRBJ2-7; without DNA, the TCRdb call of TRBD1 cannot be checked. Germline V gene sequence: CDR1 DFQATT, CDR2 SNEGSKA (reference sequence). The CDR3 consists of 15 residues.

V is TRBV5-4 and J is TRBJ1-3. This CDR3 is built from 16 residues. The germline gives CDR1 SGHNT, CDR2 YYREEE (reference sequence). The CDR3 reads CASSLAEDGSGNTIYF.

The chain couples TRBV5-5 to TRBJ1-3. There are 15 residues in the CDR3. In germline, CDR1 is SGHKS, CDR2 YYEKEE (reference sequence). The CDR3 protein is CASSFGKASGNTIYF.

The V and J genes are TRBV7-8 and TRBJ2-1; the TCRdb D gene call, TRBD2, has no DNA to confirm it. The CDR3 has 16 amino acids. From germline, CDR1 is SGHVS and CDR2 FQNEAQ. CDR3 sequence reads: CASSSQTSGGRNEQFF. Using reference TRBV7-8 and TRBJ2-1 for the parts outside the CDR3, the full variable domain is GAGVSQSPRYKVAKRGQDVALRCDPISGHVSLFWYQQALGQGPEFLTYFQNEAQLDKSGLPSDRFFAERPEGSVSTLKIQRTQQEDSAVYLCASSSQTSGGRNEQFFGPGTRLTVL.

CDR3 sequence reads: CASSLWTEETQYF. The V call is TRBV13, the J call TRBJ2-5; without DNA, the TCRdb call of TRBD1 cannot be checked. Germline V gene sequence: CDR1 PRHDT, CDR2 FYEKMQ (reference sequence). The CDR3 consists of 13 residues. Using reference TRBV13 and TRBJ2-5 for the parts outside the CDR3, the full variable domain is AAGVIQSPRHLIKEKRETATLKCYPIPRHDTVYWYQQGPGQDPQFLISFYEKMQSDKGSIPDRFSAQQFSDYHSELNMSSLELGDSALYFCASSLWTEETQYFGPGTRLLVL.

CDR3 loop: CASSLLVRSSGANVLTF. This chain connects TRBV7-2 to TRBJ2-6. CDR3 length equals 17 residues. CDR1 SGHTA and CDR2 FQGNSA come from the germline V gene.

The chain links TRBV5-6 to TRBJ1-3; the D call of TRBD1 rests on TCRdb alone, since no DNA is present to check it. The germline V gene has CDR1 SGHDT and CDR2 YYEEEE. This CDR3 has 15 amino acids. CDR3 loop: CASSLVGDEGNTIYF.

This chain links TRBV7-8 with TRBJ2-3. CDR1 and CDR2 (germline): SGHVS, FQNEAQ. The CDR3 loop spans 12 amino acids. CDR3 in amino acids: CASSSAVDTQYF.

The chain links TRBV11-3 to TRBJ1-1. CDR1 and CDR2 (germline): SGHNT, YENEEA. The CDR3 is 15 residues long. The CDR3 loop is CASSLGTGQSTEAFF.

This sequence joins TRBV20-1 and TRBJ1-1. This CDR3 is built from 11 residues. Germline V gene lookup returns CDR1 DFQATT and CDR2 SNEGSKA (reference sequence). This CDR3 is CSARRRREAFF.

This chain connects TRBV14 to TRBJ1-2; TCRdb's D call, TRBD1, is unchecked because there is no DNA. The germline V gene encodes CDR1 SGHDN and CDR2 FVKESK. This CDR3 has 14 residues. This CDR3 reads CASSRRQGDYGYTF.

The chain combines TRBV19 with TRBJ2-2; TCRdb names TRBD2, which stays unverified in the absence of DNA. CDR1 and CDR2 from the germline V gene are LNHDA and SQIVND (reference sequence). The length of the CDR3 is 16 residues. The CDR3 spells CASSRIRGAYTGELFF.

This chain connects TRBV12-3 or TRBV12-4 to TRBJ1-5; as DNA is missing, the TRBD1 call by TCRdb cannot be tested. This CDR3 contains 14 residues. This CDR3 is CASRASGAGQPQHF.

The chain recombines TRBV5-1 with TRBJ2-3; the TCRdb D gene call, TRBD2, has no DNA to confirm it. The CDR3 is 16 residues long. Germline CDR1 is SGHRS and CDR2 is YFSETQ. This CDR3 is CASSTGTSGDSDTQYF.

The rearrangement joins TRBV5-1 to TRBJ2-1; TCRdb's D call of TRBD1 is untestable without DNA. The CDR3 is 17 residues long. CDR1 is SGHRS, CDR2 YFSETQ, per germline. CDR3 in amino acids: CASSPPGAPSSYNEQFF.

The chain has TRBV7-2 and TRBJ2-2; TCRdb's D call of TRBD1 is untestable without DNA. Germline V lookup: CDR1 SGHTA, CDR2 FQGNSA. The CDR3 spans 14 residues. CDR3 in amino acids: CASSLYRGSGELFF.

This chain connects TRBV5-1 to TRBJ1-1; without DNA, the TCRdb call of TRBD1 cannot be checked. Germline assignment: CDR1 SGHRS and CDR2 YFSETQ. The CDR3 runs to 13 residues. This chain's CDR3 is CASSSDRGSEAFF.

Here the CDR3 reads CASSDTDLGKNIQYF. The chain is built from TRBV25-1 and TRBJ2-4. There are 15 residues in the CDR3. Per the germline V gene, CDR1 is MGHDK and CDR2 is SYGVNS. The full variable domain, in which reference TRBV25-1 and TRBJ2-4 provide the parts outside the CDR3, is EADIYQTPRYLVIGTGKKITLECSQTMGHDKMYWYQQDPGMELHLIHYSYGVNSTEKGDLSSESTVSRIRTEHFPLTLESARPSHTSQYLCASSDTDLGKNIQYFGAGTRLSVL.

CDR3 sequence reads: CASSSGRLYSGTEAFF. J is TRBJ1-1 and V is TRBV5-4; lacking DNA, the TRBD1 call made by TCRdb goes unchecked. The CDR3 runs 16 residues. Germline loops: CDR1 SGHNT, CDR2 YYREEE (reference sequence).

The chain employs TRBV6-1 and TRBJ1-5; no DNA is available, so the TRBD1 call from TCRdb remains unchecked. The CDR3 has 15 residues. CDR1 is MNHNS and CDR2 is SASEGT in the germline V gene. The chain's CDR3 is CASSEFRGNNQPQHF.

V is TRBV19 and J is TRBJ1-5. Germline V lookup: CDR1 LNHDA, CDR2 SQIVND (reference sequence). There are 13 residues in the CDR3. The CDR3 protein is CASTWGDNQPQHF. The full variable domain, completed using reference TRBV19 and TRBJ1-5, is DGGITQSPKYLFRKEGQNVTLSCEQNLNHDAMYWYRQDPGQGLRLIYYSQIVNDFQKGDIAEGYSVSREKKESFPLTVTSAQKNPTAFYLCASTWGDNQPQHFGDGTRLSIL.